This is a list of T cell receptor beta chains from one sample in a study of T-cell memory formation after mild COVID-19. Via MiXCR, TCRdb re-called the 5' RACE reads, giving one row per CDR3 protein. The sample lists hundreds of thousands of distinct CDR3 sequences; roughly 21% were seen once. Material: PBMCs or a T cell subset sorted from them (not recorded which). The receptors here all came from an adult woman who had mild COVID-19 (a few samples of this study predate the infection). Cell type and time point are not known. CDR3s include the opening cysteine and the closing phenylalanine or tryptophan. Fields, in order: V gene, clone size, D gene, J gene, CDR3 protein, CDR3 DNA. The D gene is left open where the match is weak. Clone size is given for some rows only: seen once, a few or many times, or a class if the clone is expanded.

TRBV3-1	-	-	TRBJ2-2	CASSTTRTGELFF	TGTGCCAGCAGCACCACAAGGACCGGGGAGCTGTTTTTT
TRBV4-1	few	TRBD2	TRBJ2-5	CASSYGTSGGETQYF	TGCGCCAGCAGCTACGGGACTAGCGGGGGGGAGACCCAGTACTTC
TRBV29-1	-	-	TRBJ1-2	CSGKETGNYGYTF	TGCAGCGGGAAGGAGACAGGCAACTATGGCTACACCTTC
TRBV12-3/TRBV12-4	-	-	TRBJ2-2	CASSFEETGELFF	TGTGCCAGCAGTTTCGAGGAGACCGGGGAGCTGTTTTTT
TRBV6-5	many	-	TRBJ1-6	CASSYRAVRSYNSPLHF	TGTGCCAGCAGTTACAGGGCAGTTCGCTCCTATAATTCACCCCTCCACTTT
TRBV30	-	TRBD2	TRBJ2-3	CAWRSSGANTQYF	TGTGCCTGGAGAAGTAGCGGGGCCAACACGCAGTATTTT
TRBV12-3/TRBV12-4	-	TRBD2	TRBJ2-1	CASRVSGSGRHEQFF	TGTGCCAGCAGAGTTTCGGGTAGCGGGAGACATGAGCAGTTCTTC
TRBV23-1	few	-	TRBJ1-4	CASSQSRAATNEKLFF	TGCGCCAGCAGTCAATCGCGAGCTGCAACTAATGAAAAACTGTTTTTT
TRBV3-1	-	TRBD1	TRBJ1-6	CASKKTPGQGVSPLHF	TGTGCCAGCAAGAAGACTCCGGGACAGGGAGTAAGTCCCCTCCACTTT
TRBV3-1	few	-	TRBJ1-2	CASSLRFPGAANGYTF	TGTGCCAGCAGCCTACGATTCCCCGGGGCCGCCAATGGCTACACCTTC
TRBV12-3/TRBV12-4	-	-	TRBJ1-2	CASTEDSHMGYTF	TGTGCCAGCACCGAGGACAGCCATATGGGCTACACCTTC
TRBV5-1	-	-	TRBJ1-2	CASSLAETDGYTF	TGCGCCAGCAGCTTGGCCGAGACGGACGGCTACACCTTC
TRBV6-5	many	TRBD1	TRBJ2-7	CASRAGDRGQYF	TGTGCCAGCAGGGCTGGGGACAGGGGACAGTACTTC
TRBV6-4	few	TRBD2	TRBJ2-7	CASSDLAGGLYEQYF	TGTGCCAGCAGTGACTTGGCGGGGGGTCTCTACGAGCAGTACTTC
TRBV4-3	-	TRBD2	TRBJ2-7	CASSQAGRAGGNEQYF	TGCGCCAGCAGCCAGGCAGGGCGGGCGGGAGGCAACGAGCAGTACTTC
TRBV20-1	-	-	TRBJ2-1	CSAPRGLAVYNEQFF	TGCAGTGCCCCTCGCGGATTAGCGGTTTACAATGAGCAGTTCTTC
TRBV14	few	-	TRBJ1-2	CASSRASPANYGYTF	TGTGCCAGCAGCCGAGCATCCCCAGCTAACTATGGCTACACCTTC
TRBV5-6	few	-	TRBJ1-1	CASSLAGRYTEAFF	TGTGCCAGCAGCTTGGCGGGCAGATACACTGAAGCTTTCTTT
TRBV9	few	TRBD2	TRBJ2-1	CASSMRLAGTGEQFF	TGTGCCAGCAGCATGCGACTAGCGGGGACCGGTGAGCAGTTCTTC
TRBV5-1	many	-	TRBJ1-4	CASSFQGGEKLFF	TGCGCCAGCAGCTTCCAGGGAGGTGAAAAACTGTTTTTT
TRBV7-2	-	TRBD2	TRBJ2-5	CASSLLAGKETQYF	TGTGCCAGCAGCCTACTAGCGGGAAAAGAGACCCAGTACTTC
TRBV21-1	-	-	TRBJ2-1	CASSKVVYNEQFF	TGTGCCAGCAGCAAAGTTGTATACAATGAGCAGTTCTTC
TRBV7-6	-	TRBD2	TRBJ2-2	CASSRLAGEYSGELFF	TGTGCCAGCAGCCGTCTAGCGGGAGAGTATAGCGGGGAGCTGTTTTTT
TRBV7-2	few	-	TRBJ1-4	CASSLGGAGEKLFF	TGTGCCAGCAGCTTAGGTGGAGCTGGTGAAAAACTGTTTTTT
TRBV4-1	-	-	TRBJ1-5	CASSQDWGRNQPQHF	TGCGCCAGCAGCCAAGATTGGGGAAGGAATCAGCCCCAGCATTTT
TRBV5-1	-	-	TRBJ2-1	CASSLTPLGLIEQFF	TGCGCCAGCAGCTTGACCCCTCTCGGACTAATTGAGCAGTTCTTC
TRBV4-1	-	-	TRBJ2-1	CASSSDREDNEQFF	TGCGCCAGCAGCTCCGACCGAGAGGACAATGAGCAGTTCTTC
TRBV5-1	many	TRBD2	TRBJ2-1	CASSFLAGDNEQFF	TGCGCCAGCAGCTTCCTAGCGGGGGACAATGAGCAGTTCTTC
TRBV5-1	-	TRBD2	TRBJ2-1	CASSSTSGSSNEQFF	TGCGCCAGCAGCTCCACTAGCGGGAGTTCAAATGAGCAGTTCTTC
TRBV7-3	-	TRBD1	TRBJ2-2	CASSLTLITGATGELFF	TGTGCCAGCAGCCTAACCCTGATTACAGGGGCCACCGGGGAGCTGTTTTTT
TRBV5-8	few	-	TRBJ2-2	CASSSGQTWTGELFF	TGTGCCAGCAGCTCTGGCCAAACGTGGACCGGGGAGCTGTTTTTT
TRBV18	-	-	TRBJ1-4	CASSRVLEGEKLFF	TGTGCCAGCTCCCGAGTACTCGAAGGTGAAAAACTGTTTTTT
TRBV27	once	-	TRBJ2-7	CASRVGGSYEQYF	TGTGCCAGTCGCGTGGGTGGGTCCTACGAGCAGTACTTC
TRBV18	-	-	TRBJ1-1	CASSLGVVLNTEAFF	TGTGCCAGCTCACTAGGGGTCGTATTGAACACTGAAGCTTTCTTT
TRBV5-5	-	TRBD1	TRBJ2-7	CASSSLPGTEGYEQYF	TGTGCCAGCAGCTCCCTTCCCGGGACAGAAGGCTACGAGCAGTACTTC
TRBV9	few	-	TRBJ2-1	CASSVATTGAVTNEQFF	TGTGCCAGCAGCGTAGCTACAACGGGAGCTGTAACTAATGAGCAGTTCTTC
TRBV30	few	-	TRBJ2-2	CAYSGHTNTGELFF	TGTGCCTACTCGGGACACACGAACACCGGGGAGCTGTTTTTT
TRBV5-1	many	-	TRBJ2-1	CASSLRDTGWHNEQFF	TGCGCCAGCAGCTTGAGGGACACCGGCTGGCACAATGAGCAGTTCTTC
TRBV29-1	few	-	TRBJ2-1	CSVAKSGNEQFF	TGCAGCGTCGCAAAATCCGGCAATGAGCAGTTCTTC